This entry concerns a single T cell receptor beta chain. V was clipped by 4 bases and J by 7 bases; unmatched bases: 6. CDR3 length: 14 amino acids. Looked up from germline, CDR1 is SEHNR and CDR2 is FQNEAQ (reference sequence). Clones were sequenced by immunoSEQ multiplex PCR, and TCRdb holds only the in-frame ones, with some missing. The sample lists about 250,000 clones, about four fifths occurring once. The sample originates from a study of blood T cell repertoires in COVID-19. This TCR was recovered from a woman in her thirties or forties who had been exposed to COVID-19. V usage is TRBV7-9 and J usage is TRBJ2-7, with 11 bases identical to TRBD1. The sequenced sample was PBMCs or T cells enriched from blood (not recorded which). The CDR3 coding sequence is TGTGCCAGCAGCTATTACAGGGACAGGGGGGAGCAGTACTTC. Translated, it gives CASSYYRDRGEQYF.